Each of the 16 T cell receptor beta chains below was sequenced from the same sample in a study of blood T cell repertoires in COVID-19. TCRdb keeps only in-frame clones here, not all; method: immunoSEQ multiplex PCR. The sample has roughly 120,000 clones; roughly 88% are singletons. The specimen sequenced was peripheral blood. These receptors originate from a woman aged 70-85 years who had recovered from COVID-19.

This chain joins TRBV5-1 and TRBJ1-6; TRBD1 might be the D (5 bases). The CDR3 totals 16 residues. CDR1 is SGHRS and CDR2 is YFSETQ in the germline V gene. With 0 bases removed from V and 9 bases from J, the gap between germline ends came to 16 bases. CDR3 protein: CASSLGGGGFGSPLHF. DNA of the CDR3: TGCGCCAGCAGCTTGGGAGGCGGGGGATTCGGTTCACCCCTCCACTTT.

CDR3 bases: TGTGCCAGCAGCGTCCCCTCCCGAGCGGCGGGGCCCCCCTACGAGCAGTACTTC. It is translated as CASSVPSRAAGPPYEQYF. V usage is TRBV2 and J usage is TRBJ2-7; D is possibly TRBD2 (6 bases). The CDR3 sequence is 18 residues long. Trimming pared 6 bases from V and 2 bases from J, leaving 26 bases between. The germline V gene encodes CDR1 SNHLY and CDR2 FYNNEI.

As DNA, the CDR3 is TGTGCCAGCAGCCAAGATAAGGTCGGGATCCGGTCCGGGGAGCTGTTTTTT. Its translation: CASSQDKVGIRSGELFF. The genes are TRBV4-2 and TRBJ2-2, with TRBD2 as a possible D gene (5 bases). CDR1 and CDR2 (germline): LGHNA, YNFKEQ. V was pared by 0 bases and J by 6 bases, with 17 bases between. This CDR3 has 17 amino acids.

The V and J genes are TRBV7-9 and TRBJ1-2; 9 bases are a match to TRBD1. The CDR3 sequence is 15 residues long. Trimming at V came to 5 bases and at J to 2 bases, leaving 6 bases not matched to a gene. CDR1 is SEHNR and CDR2 is FQNEAQ in the germline V gene (reference sequence). CDR3 nucleotides: TGTGCCAGCAGCCCACCTGGACAGGGGAACTATGGCTACACCTTC. Protein: CASSPPGQGNYGYTF.

V is TRBV30 and J is TRBJ1-5; 7 nucleotides align to TRBD1. This CDR3 region has 13 residues. Germline lookup yields CDR1 GTSNPN and CDR2 SVGIG (reference sequence). Trimming at V came to 3 bases and at J to 3 bases, leaving 2 bases not matched to a gene. The chain's CDR3 is CAWSGQANQPQHF. Here the CDR3 DNA reads TGTGCCTGGAGCGGACAGGCCAATCAGCCCCAGCATTTT.

The rearrangement links TRBV6-5 to TRBJ1-5; D remains unclear. This CDR3 has 15 residues. Germline assignment: CDR1 MNHEY and CDR2 SVGAGI. Trimming left V 7 bases short and J 3 bases short, with 16 bases between. Here the CDR3 reads CASINAGGNNQPQHF. The CDR3, as DNA: TGTGCCAGCATCAATGCGGGAGGGAACAATCAGCCCCAGCATTTT.

The table lists this clone with a few counts. The chain is built from TRBV3-1 (or the pseudogene TRBV3-2) and TRBJ1-6; TRBD1 agrees at 10 bases. Germline loops: CDR1 LGHDT, CDR2 YNNKEL (reference sequence). The CDR3 length is 16 residues. V dropped 1 base and J dropped 11; count of bases not matched to a gene: 8. Written as DNA, the CDR3 is TGTGCCAGCAGCCAAGTCAGGACAGGGGGTCTGCCACCCCTCCACTTT. It yields the protein CASSQVRTGGLPPLHF.

This chain uses TRBV27 with TRBJ1-2; the D gene is possibly TRBD1 (5 bases). Deletions cut 2 bases from V and 4 bases from J, with 11 bases between. Germline assignment: CDR1 MNHEY and CDR2 SMNVEV (reference sequence). The CDR3 sequence is 14 residues long. This CDR3 reads CASSLLGGIYGYTF. The CDR3 DNA sequence: TGTGCCAGCAGTTTACTCGGGGGGATCTATGGCTACACCTTC.

The rearrangement joins TRBV28 to TRBJ2-5; D might be TRBD1 (5 bases). CDR3 size: 12 residues. V lost 8 bases and J lost 3, with 10 bases in between. Germline CDR1 MDHEN, CDR2 SYDVKM. The chain's CDR3 is CASGDSKETQYF. For the CDR3, the DNA is TGTGCCAGCGGTGACAGTAAAGAGACCCAGTACTTC.

This chain links TRBV10-3 with TRBJ2-5; TRBD2 is a possible D gene (6 bases). CDR3 length equals 11 residues. Per the germline V gene, CDR1 is ENHRY and CDR2 is SYGVKD. V lost 8 bases to trimming and J lost 2 bases, with 6 bases between them. The CDR3 region has the DNA TGTGCCATCGGGGGGCAAGAGACCCAGTACTTC. It is translated as CAIGGQETQYF.

This clone was recorded only once. This chain connects TRBV18 to TRBJ1-1; possible D gene TRBD1, 6 bases. V lost 5 bases, J lost 1 base, and 8 bases lay in between. Germline CDR1 and CDR2: KGHSH and LQKENI. CDR3 size: 13 residues. CDR3 in DNA: TGTGCCAGCTCAGGACAGAAGAACACTGAAGCTTTCTTT. It specifies CASSGQKNTEAFF.

This chain joins TRBV7-2 and TRBJ2-1, with a possible D match to TRBD2 (6 bases). Trimming took 3 bases from V and 9 from J, leaving 12 bases between them. Germline values: CDR1 SGHTA, CDR2 FQGNSA. The CDR3 covers 13 residues. CDR3 nucleotides: TGTGCCAGCAGCTTCTCGGGAGCGGGTGAGCAGTTCTTC. Translated: CASSFSGAGEQFF. The full variable domain, in which reference TRBV7-2 and TRBJ2-1 provide the parts outside the CDR3, is GAGVSQSPSNKVTEKGKDVELRCDPISGHTALYWYRQSLGQGLEFLIYFQGNSAPDKSGLPSDRFSAERTGGSVSTLTIQRTQQEDSAVYLCASSFSGAGEQFFGPGTRLTVL.

The chain carries TRBV29-1 and TRBJ2-6, with no clear D. This CDR3 contains 13 residues. V dropped 5 bases and J dropped 0 bases, with 5 bases sitting between them. The V gene's germline CDR1 is SQVTM and CDR2 ANQGSEA. The CDR3 region is CSVLASGANVLTF. The CDR3 nucleotides are TGCAGCGTTCTGGCCTCTGGGGCCAACGTCCTGACTTTC.

The CDR3 spells CASSQEAGFYEQYF. CDR3 in DNA: TGCGCCAGCAGCCAAGAGGCAGGTTTTTACGAGCAGTACTTC. The chain uses TRBV4-1 and TRBJ2-7, with D uncertain. The CDR3 covers 14 residues. In germline, CDR1 is MGHRA, CDR2 YSYEKL. The V and J ends lost 0 bases and 4 bases respectively, with 10 bases between them.

The V and J genes are TRBV10-3 and TRBJ1-2; 11 nucleotides match TRBD1. The CDR3 has 17 amino acids. CDR1 and CDR2 from the germline V gene are ENHRY and SYGVKD. Trimming at V came to 3 bases and at J to 8 bases, leaving 14 bases not matched to a gene. CDR3 protein: CAISEAPGTGGLYGYTF. CDR3 DNA: TGTGCCATCAGTGAAGCACCGGGGACAGGGGGGTTGTACGGCTACACCTTC.

The chain combines TRBV7-2 with TRBJ2-7; 8 bases fit TRBD2. Germline V gene sequence: CDR1 SGHTA, CDR2 FQGNSA. The V segment lost 4 bases and the J segment 5 bases; nucleotides outside the gene matches: 16. This CDR3 region has 17 residues. The CDR3: CASSSHIGGVRYDEQYF. CDR3 bases: TGTGCCAGCAGCTCCCATATCGGGGGGGTGCGTTACGACGAGCAGTACTTC.